Detailed here is one T cell receptor (beta chain). Control samples were healthy donors' buffy coats. CDR3 size: 13 residues. Germline V gives CDR1 LNHDA, CDR2 SQIVND (reference sequence). V lost 3 bases to trimming and J lost 3 bases, with 8 bases between them. The data derive from a study of STAT5B mutations in CD4+ large granular lymphocyte leukemia. Clones were read by immunoSEQ multiplex PCR, and TCRdb kept only the in-frame ones, dropping some. The top ten clones hold about 0.92% of a sample with some 35,000 clones, approximately 88% of them seen once. The chain links TRBV19 to TRBJ1-2; D uncertain. The TCR comes from a human donor in good health. What was sequenced was CD4+ T cells from blood buffy coats. CDR3 nucleotides: TGTGCCAGTAGTATGGGTCCGTACTATGGCTACACCTTC. It specifies CASSMGPYYGYTF.